This TCR beta chain was observed in a study of T cells expressing NK-cell markers. About the study: Researchers got TCR beta repertoires out of sorted CD3+CD56+NKG2C+, CD3+CD56+NKG2C- and CD3+CD56-NKG2C+ T cells. Seven HCMV-seropositive donors and one seronegative donor made up the eight sequenced donors.

The CDR3 runs 14 residues. Germline V gene lookup returns CDR1 SQVTM and CDR2 ANQGSEA. Notes on this clonotype: The target antigen is unknown.

5'RACE template switching with UMIs produced the TCR beta cDNA. TCRdb reprocessed the 5' RACE reads, keeping one entry per CDR3 protein, no DNA. Its table records about 140,000 distinct CDR3 sequences. General study findings and limits: Nothing established the HCMV specificity of expanded NKG2C+ T cell clones.

The sequence derives from a man aged 18-30 years in good health. The chain links TRBV29-1 to TRBJ2-1; TCRdb's assignment of TRBD1 cannot be checked, as there is no DNA. Sample: blood T cells: a sorted CD56 or NKG2C T cell subset, CD4+ or CD8+ T cells, or bulk PBMC T cells (not recorded which). CDR3 protein: CSVSPRGVYNEQFF.